This T cell receptor beta chain is from a study of blood T cell repertoires in COVID-19. About the research overall: COVID-19 samples, acute and convalescent, were from the United States, Italy and Spain.

As handled by the study authors: Counts of nucleated cells, estimated from reference gene primer amplification, were obtained. Only in-frame clones appear in the TCRdb table, and some are missing; sequencing was by immunoSEQ multiplex PCR. V and J calls and clone size come straight from that table; D and trimming were deduced from the DNA. The data contain 300,000 to 400,000 clones, around 88% of them singletons. A Seattle source enrolled patients during active infection and followed them longitudinally. The V gene lost 4 bases and the J gene lost 0 bases, with 13 bases spanning the gap. The CDR3 totals 16 residues. Germline CDR1 reads SGHRS; CDR2 reads YFSETQ.

The sample taken for sequencing was peripheral blood. The J gene is TRBJ2-2, the V gene TRBV5-1; tentatively, D is TRBD2 (6 bases). The receptor was derived from a woman aged 60-75 years with COVID-19, enrolled during active disease. The CDR3 loop is CASSLVTGANTGELFF. The CDR3, as DNA: TGCGCCAGCAGCCTAGTAACGGGGGCGAACACCGGGGAGCTGTTTTTT.